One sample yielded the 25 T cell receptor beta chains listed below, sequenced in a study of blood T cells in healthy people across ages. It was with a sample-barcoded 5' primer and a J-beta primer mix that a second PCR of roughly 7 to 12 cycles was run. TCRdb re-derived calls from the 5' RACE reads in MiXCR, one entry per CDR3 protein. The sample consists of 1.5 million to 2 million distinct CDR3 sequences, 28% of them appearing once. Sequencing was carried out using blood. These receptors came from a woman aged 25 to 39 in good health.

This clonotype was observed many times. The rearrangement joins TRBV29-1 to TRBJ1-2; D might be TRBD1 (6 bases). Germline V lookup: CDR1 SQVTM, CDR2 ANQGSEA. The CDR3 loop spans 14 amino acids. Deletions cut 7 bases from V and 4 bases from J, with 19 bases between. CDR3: CSEPWTAAFYGYTF. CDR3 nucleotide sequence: TGCAGCGAACCCTGGACAGCGGCTTTCTATGGCTACACCTTC.

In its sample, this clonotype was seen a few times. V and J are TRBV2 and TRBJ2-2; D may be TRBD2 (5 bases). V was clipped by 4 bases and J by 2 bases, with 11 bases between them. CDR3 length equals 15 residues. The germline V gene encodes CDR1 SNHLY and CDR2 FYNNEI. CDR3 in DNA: TGTGCCAGCAGTGCCGACGGGGTAAACACCGGGGAGCTGTTTTTT. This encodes CASSADGVNTGELFF.

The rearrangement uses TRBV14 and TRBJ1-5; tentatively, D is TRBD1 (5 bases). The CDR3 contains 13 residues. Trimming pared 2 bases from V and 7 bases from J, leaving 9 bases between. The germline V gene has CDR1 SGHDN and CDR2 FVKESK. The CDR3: CASSQTRDQPQHF. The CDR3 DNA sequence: TGTGCCAGCAGCCAAACGAGGGACCAGCCCCAGCATTTT.

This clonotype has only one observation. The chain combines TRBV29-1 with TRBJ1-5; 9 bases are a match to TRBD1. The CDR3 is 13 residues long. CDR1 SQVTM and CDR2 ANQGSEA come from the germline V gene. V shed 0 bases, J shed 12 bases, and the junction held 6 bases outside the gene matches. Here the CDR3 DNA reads TGCAGCGTTGAAGATCAGGGGACAGGGCTCCAGCATTTT. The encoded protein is CSVEDQGTGLQHF.

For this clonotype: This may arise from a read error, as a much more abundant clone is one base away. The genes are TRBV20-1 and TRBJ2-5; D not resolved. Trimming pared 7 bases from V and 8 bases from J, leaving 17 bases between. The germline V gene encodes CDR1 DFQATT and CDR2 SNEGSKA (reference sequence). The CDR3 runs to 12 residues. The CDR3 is CSGQTGPETQYF. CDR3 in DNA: TGCAGTGGTCAGACTGGACCAGAAACCCAGTACTTC.

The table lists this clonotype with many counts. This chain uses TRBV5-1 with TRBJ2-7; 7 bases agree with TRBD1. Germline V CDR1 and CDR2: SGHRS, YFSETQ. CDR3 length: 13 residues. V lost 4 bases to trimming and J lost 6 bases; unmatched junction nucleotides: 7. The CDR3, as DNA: TGCGCCAGCAGCCCACGACAGGGTACCGAGCAGTACTTC. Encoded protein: CASSPRQGTEQYF.

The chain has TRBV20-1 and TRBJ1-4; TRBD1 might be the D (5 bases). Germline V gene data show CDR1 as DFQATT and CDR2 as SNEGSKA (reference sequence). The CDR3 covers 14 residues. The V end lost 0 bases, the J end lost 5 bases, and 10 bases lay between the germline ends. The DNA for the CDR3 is TGCAGTGCTAGAGAGGGGGGTCCGAATGAAAAACTGTTTTTT. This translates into CSAREGGPNEKLFF.

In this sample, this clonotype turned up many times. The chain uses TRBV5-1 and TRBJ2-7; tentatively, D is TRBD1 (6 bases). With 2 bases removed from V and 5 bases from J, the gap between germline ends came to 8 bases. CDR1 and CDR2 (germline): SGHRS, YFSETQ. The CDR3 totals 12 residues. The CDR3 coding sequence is TGCGCCAGCAGCTTTCGGACAGACGAGCAGTACTTC. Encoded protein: CASSFRTDEQYF.

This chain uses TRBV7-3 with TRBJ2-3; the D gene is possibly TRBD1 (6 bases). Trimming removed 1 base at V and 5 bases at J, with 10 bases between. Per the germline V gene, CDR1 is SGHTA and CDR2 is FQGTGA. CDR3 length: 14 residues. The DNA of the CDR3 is TGTGCCAGCAGCTTAAGCCCACAGGGAGATACGCAGTATTTT. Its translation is CASSLSPQGDTQYF.

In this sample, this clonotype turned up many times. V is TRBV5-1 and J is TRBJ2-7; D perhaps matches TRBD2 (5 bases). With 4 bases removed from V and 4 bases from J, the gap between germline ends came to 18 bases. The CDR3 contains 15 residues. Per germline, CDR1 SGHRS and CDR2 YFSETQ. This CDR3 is CASSQDVGRRYEQYF. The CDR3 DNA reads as TGCGCCAGCAGCCAGGACGTGGGGAGAAGGTACGAGCAGTACTTC.

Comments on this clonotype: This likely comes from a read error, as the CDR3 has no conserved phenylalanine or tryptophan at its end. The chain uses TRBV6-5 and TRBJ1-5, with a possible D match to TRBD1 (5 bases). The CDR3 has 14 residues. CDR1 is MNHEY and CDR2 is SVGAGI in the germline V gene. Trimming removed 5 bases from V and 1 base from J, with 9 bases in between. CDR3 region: CASSPRDSNQPQHV. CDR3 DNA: TGTGCCAGCAGTCCCCGGGACAGCAATCAGCCCCAGCATGTT.

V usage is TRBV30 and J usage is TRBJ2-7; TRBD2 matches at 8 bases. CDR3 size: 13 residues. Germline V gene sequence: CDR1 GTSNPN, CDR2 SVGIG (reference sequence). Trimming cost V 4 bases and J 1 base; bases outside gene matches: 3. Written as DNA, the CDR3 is TGTGCCTGGACCGGGGGGGGTTCCTACGAGCAGTACTTC. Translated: CAWTGGGSYEQYF.

The DNA for the CDR3 is TGTGCCAGCAGTGAAGCGGTCATAGGGACAGTCTCCTACGAGCAGTACTTC. Translation: CASSEAVIGTVSYEQYF. The rearrangement uses TRBV6-1 and TRBJ2-7; 7 positions match TRBD1. This CDR3 spans 17 amino acids. The V and J ends lost 0 bases and 0 bases, in that order; junction bases with no gene match: 8. In germline, CDR1 is MNHNS, CDR2 SASEGT.

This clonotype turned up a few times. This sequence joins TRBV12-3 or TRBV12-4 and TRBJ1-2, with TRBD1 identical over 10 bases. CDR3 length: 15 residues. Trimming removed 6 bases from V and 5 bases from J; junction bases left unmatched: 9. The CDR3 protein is CASSMIPGQGYGYTF. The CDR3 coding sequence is TGTGCCAGCAGCATGATTCCGGGACAGGGGTATGGCTACACCTTC.

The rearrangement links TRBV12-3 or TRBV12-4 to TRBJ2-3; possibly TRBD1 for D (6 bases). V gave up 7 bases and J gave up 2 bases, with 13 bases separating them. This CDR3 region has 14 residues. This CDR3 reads CASTPGTNTDTQYF. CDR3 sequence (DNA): TGTGCCAGCACCCCCGGGACAAACACAGATACGCAGTATTTT.

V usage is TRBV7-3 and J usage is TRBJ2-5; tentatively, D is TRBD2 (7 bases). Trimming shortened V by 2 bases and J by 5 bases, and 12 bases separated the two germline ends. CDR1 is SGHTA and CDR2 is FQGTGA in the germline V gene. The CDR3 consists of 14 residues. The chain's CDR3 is CASSLAGAEETQYF. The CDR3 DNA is TGTGCCAGCAGCTTAGCGGGGGCGGAGGAGACCCAGTACTTC. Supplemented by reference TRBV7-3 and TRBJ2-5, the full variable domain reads GAGVSQTPSNKVTEKGKYVELRCDPISGHTALYWYRQSLGQGPEFLIYFQGTGAADDSGLPNDRFFAVRPEGSVSTLKIQRTERGDSAVYLCASSLAGAEETQYFGPGTRLLVL.

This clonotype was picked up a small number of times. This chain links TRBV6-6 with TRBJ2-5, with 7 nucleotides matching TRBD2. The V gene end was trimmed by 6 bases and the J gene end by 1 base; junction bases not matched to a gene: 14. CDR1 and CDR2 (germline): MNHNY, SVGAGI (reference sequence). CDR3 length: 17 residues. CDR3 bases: TGTGCCAGCAGGCCTCGGACTAGTGGGATGAGCCAAGAGACCCAGTACTTC. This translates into CASRPRTSGMSQETQYF.

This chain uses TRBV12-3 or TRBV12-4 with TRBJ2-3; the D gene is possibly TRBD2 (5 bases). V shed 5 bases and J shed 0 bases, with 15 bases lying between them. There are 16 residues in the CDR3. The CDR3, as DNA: TGTGCCAGCAGTCCCGGACTGGAGGAGAGCACAGATACGCAGTATTTT. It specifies CASSPGLEESTDTQYF.

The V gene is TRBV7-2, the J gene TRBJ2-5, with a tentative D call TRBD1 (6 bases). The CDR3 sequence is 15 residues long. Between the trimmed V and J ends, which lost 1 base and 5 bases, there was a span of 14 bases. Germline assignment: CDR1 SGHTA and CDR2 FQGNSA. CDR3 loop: CASSLGMGARETQYF. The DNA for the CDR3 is TGTGCCAGCAGCTTAGGGATGGGGGCCCGGGAGACCCAGTACTTC.

CDR3 nucleotide sequence: TGTGCCATCAGTGAGTCAGAGGTCGATACGCAGTATTTT. Translated: CAISESEVDTQYF. This chain links TRBV10-3 with TRBJ2-3; D is unclear. The CDR3 consists of 13 residues. The germline gives CDR1 ENHRY, CDR2 SYGVKD. V shed 0 bases and J shed 6 bases, with 7 bases lying between them.

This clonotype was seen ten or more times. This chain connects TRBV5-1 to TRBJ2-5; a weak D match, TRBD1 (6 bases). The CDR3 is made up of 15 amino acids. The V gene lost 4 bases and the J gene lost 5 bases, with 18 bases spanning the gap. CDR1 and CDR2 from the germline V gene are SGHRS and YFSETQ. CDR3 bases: TGCGCCAGCAGCCCATACCTCGGGACACCCGAGACCCAGTACTTC. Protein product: CASSPYLGTPETQYF.

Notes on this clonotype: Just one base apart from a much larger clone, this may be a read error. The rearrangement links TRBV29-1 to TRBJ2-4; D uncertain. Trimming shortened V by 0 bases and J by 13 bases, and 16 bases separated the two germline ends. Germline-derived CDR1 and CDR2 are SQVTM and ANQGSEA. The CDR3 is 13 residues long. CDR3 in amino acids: CSVEETQPREQYF. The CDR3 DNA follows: TGCAGCGTTGAAGAAACACAGCCCCGTGAGCAGTACTTC.

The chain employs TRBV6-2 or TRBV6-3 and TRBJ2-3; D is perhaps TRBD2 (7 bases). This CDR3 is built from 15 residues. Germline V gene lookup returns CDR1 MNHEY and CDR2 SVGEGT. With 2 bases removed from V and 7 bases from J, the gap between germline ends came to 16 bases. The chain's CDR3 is CASSYRRGLRNTQYF. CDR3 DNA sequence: TGTGCCAGCAGTTACCGGCGGGGGCTCAGGAATACGCAGTATTTT.

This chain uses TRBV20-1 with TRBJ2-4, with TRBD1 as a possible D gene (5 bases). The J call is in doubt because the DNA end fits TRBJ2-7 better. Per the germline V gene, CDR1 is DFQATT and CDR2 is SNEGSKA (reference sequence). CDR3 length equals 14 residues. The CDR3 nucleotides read TGCAGTGCTCCGAATACAGGCGCTCGGTACGAGCAGTACTTC. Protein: CSAPNTGARYEQYF.

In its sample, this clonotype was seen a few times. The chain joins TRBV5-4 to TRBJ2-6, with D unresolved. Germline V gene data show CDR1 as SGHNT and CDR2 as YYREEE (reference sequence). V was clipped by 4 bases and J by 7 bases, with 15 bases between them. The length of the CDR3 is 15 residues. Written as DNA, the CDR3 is TGTGCCAGCAGCCCCCGCCGGGTTCCTGCCAACGTCCTGACTTTC. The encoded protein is CASSPRRVPANVLTF.